Listed below are T cell receptor beta chains from one sample, sequenced in a study of T cell responses to AZD1222 COVID-19 vaccine. Here immunoSEQ multiplex PCR was the method, and the copy in TCRdb shows in-frame clones only, minus some. The sample consists of 98,000 or so clones, over 90% of them appearing once. The starting material was peripheral blood, obtained on day 0 of AZD1222 vaccination. The source is an adult in good health. CDR3s include the opening cysteine and the closing phenylalanine or tryptophan. A D gene is named only where the DNA matches it firmly. Part of the rows lack a size; the others show once, few, many or a class for expanded clones.

d_gene: TRBD1
j_gene: TRBJ1-1
abundance: -
v_gene: TRBV2
CDR3aa: CASSERQGNTEAFF
CDR3nt: TGTGCCAGCAGTGAACGACAGGGGAACACTGAAGCTTTCTTT

d_gene: TRBD1
j_gene: TRBJ1-1
abundance: -
v_gene: TRBV27
CDR3aa: CASTYRGVAFF
CDR3nt: TGTGCCAGCACTTACAGGGGAGTAGCTTTCTTT

d_gene: -
j_gene: TRBJ2-5
abundance: -
v_gene: TRBV19
CDR3aa: CASSIPQGTQYF
CDR3nt: TGTGCCAGTAGTATCCCTCAGGGGACCCAGTACTTC

d_gene: TRBD2
j_gene: TRBJ2-1
abundance: -
v_gene: TRBV30
CDR3aa: CAWSFLGLAGSNEQFF
CDR3nt: TGTGCCTGGAGTTTTCTTGGCCTAGCGGGAAGCAATGAGCAGTTCTTC

d_gene: -
j_gene: TRBJ2-7
abundance: -
v_gene: TRBV11-2
CDR3aa: CASSGGRDSAYEQYF
CDR3nt: TGTGCCAGCAGCGGAGGCCGGGACTCAGCCTACGAGCAGTACTTC

d_gene: -
j_gene: TRBJ1-4
abundance: -
v_gene: TRBV19
CDR3aa: CASSTQGFATNEKLFF
CDR3nt: TGTGCCAGTAGTACCCAGGGTTTTGCGACTAATGAAAAACTGTTTTTT

d_gene: -
j_gene: TRBJ2-3
abundance: -
v_gene: TRBV4-1
CDR3aa: CASSQDGRALADTQYF
CDR3nt: TGCGCCAGCAGCCAAGACGGACGAGCCTTGGCAGATACGCAGTATTTT

d_gene: -
j_gene: TRBJ2-5
abundance: -
v_gene: TRBV5-1
CDR3aa: CASRELETQYF
CDR3nt: TGCGCCAGCAGGGAGCTTGAGACCCAGTACTTC

d_gene: -
j_gene: TRBJ2-1
abundance: -
v_gene: TRBV12-2
CDR3aa: CASRPKHSGSLNEQFF
CDR3nt: TGTGCAAGTCGCCCCAAACATAGCGGGAGCCTTAATGAGCAGTTCTTC

d_gene: TRBD1
j_gene: TRBJ1-5
abundance: -
v_gene: TRBV28
CDR3aa: CASSLRHRGDQPQHF
CDR3nt: TGTGCCAGCAGTTTACGGCACAGGGGCGATCAGCCCCAGCATTTT

d_gene: -
j_gene: TRBJ2-1
abundance: -
v_gene: TRBV25-1
CDR3aa: CASSLSYNEQFF
CDR3nt: TGTGCCAGCAGTTTGAGCTACAATGAGCAGTTCTTC

d_gene: TRBD1
j_gene: TRBJ1-2
abundance: -
v_gene: TRBV4-1
CDR3aa: CASSQGGTEQANYGYTF
CDR3nt: TGCGCCAGCAGCCAAGGAGGGACAGAACAAGCTAACTATGGCTACACCTTC

d_gene: -
j_gene: TRBJ2-7
abundance: -
v_gene: TRBV5-1
CDR3aa: CASSGDSMWYF
CDR3nt: TGCGCCAGCAGCGGTGACTCAATGTGGTACTTC

d_gene: -
j_gene: TRBJ1-5
abundance: -
v_gene: TRBV29-1
CDR3aa: CSVGENSNQPQHF
CDR3nt: TGCAGCGTTGGAGAGAATAGCAATCAGCCCCAGCATTTT

d_gene: -
j_gene: TRBJ2-6
abundance: -
v_gene: TRBV2
CDR3aa: CASSEQLSGANVLTF
CDR3nt: TGTGCCAGCAGTGAACAGCTCTCTGGGGCCAACGTCCTGACTTTC

d_gene: TRBD2
j_gene: TRBJ2-1
abundance: -
v_gene: TRBV4-2
CDR3aa: CASSQDSSLAGGGNEQFF
CDR3nt: TGTGCCAGCAGCCAAGACTCCTCTCTAGCGGGAGGAGGCAATGAGCAGTTCTTC

d_gene: -
j_gene: TRBJ2-7
abundance: -
v_gene: TRBV6-5
CDR3aa: CASSYRPSLGAYEQYF
CDR3nt: TGTGCCAGCAGTTACCGACCCTCACTAGGGGCCTACGAGCAGTACTTC

d_gene: -
j_gene: TRBJ1-5
abundance: -
v_gene: TRBV6-5
CDR3aa: CASSYLGQPQHF
CDR3nt: TGTGCCAGCAGTTATTTGGGTCAGCCCCAGCATTTT

d_gene: TRBD1
j_gene: TRBJ1-2
abundance: -
v_gene: TRBV19
CDR3aa: CASKTGGSYGYTF
CDR3nt: TGTGCCAGTAAAACAGGGGGTAGCTATGGCTACACCTTC

d_gene: -
j_gene: TRBJ1-5
abundance: -
v_gene: TRBV28
CDR3aa: CATREGNQPQHF
CDR3nt: TGTGCCACCCGAGAAGGGAATCAGCCCCAGCATTTT

d_gene: -
j_gene: TRBJ2-1
abundance: -
v_gene: TRBV9
CDR3aa: CASSEGLGPAEDNEQFF
CDR3nt: TGTGCCAGCAGCGAAGGATTAGGACCCGCCGAGGACAATGAGCAGTTCTTC

d_gene: -
j_gene: TRBJ1-2
abundance: -
v_gene: TRBV3-1/TRBV3-2
CDR3aa: CASSPKGAYGYTF
CDR3nt: TGTGCCAGCAGCCCGAAGGGAGCCTATGGCTACACCTTC

d_gene: -
j_gene: TRBJ1-2
abundance: -
v_gene: TRBV2
CDR3aa: CASISGSTAYGYTF
CDR3nt: TGTGCCAGCATCTCAGGGTCGACGGCCTATGGCTACACCTTC

d_gene: -
j_gene: TRBJ1-6
abundance: -
v_gene: TRBV21-1
CDR3aa: CASSKGDRDSSPLHF
CDR3nt: TGTGCCAGCAGCAAAGGGGACAGGGATAGTTCACCCCTCCACTTT

d_gene: -
j_gene: TRBJ1-1
abundance: -
v_gene: TRBV7-9
CDR3aa: CASSLIRSAGMNTEAFF
CDR3nt: TGTGCCAGCAGCTTAATCCGTTCGGCAGGAATGAACACTGAAGCTTTCTTT

d_gene: -
j_gene: TRBJ2-2
abundance: -
v_gene: TRBV7-6
CDR3aa: CASSLGENTGELFF
CDR3nt: TGTGCCAGCAGCTTGGGGGAGAACACCGGGGAGCTGTTTTTT

d_gene: -
j_gene: TRBJ2-7
abundance: -
v_gene: TRBV4-2
CDR3aa: CASSQDFGDGSYEQYF
CDR3nt: TGTGCCAGCAGCCAAGACTTCGGGGACGGCTCCTACGAGCAGTACTTC

d_gene: TRBD2
j_gene: TRBJ2-2
abundance: -
v_gene: TRBV4-1
CDR3aa: CASSQEFAGGSTGELFF
CDR3nt: TGCGCCAGCAGCCAAGAATTCGCGGGAGGATCGACCGGGGAGCTGTTTTTT

d_gene: -
j_gene: TRBJ2-3
abundance: -
v_gene: TRBV7-6
CDR3aa: CASSHRTDTQYF
CDR3nt: TGTGCCAGCAGCCACAGGACAGATACGCAGTATTTT

d_gene: -
j_gene: TRBJ1-1
abundance: -
v_gene: TRBV5-6
CDR3aa: CASKFQGNTEAFF
CDR3nt: TGTGCCAGCAAGTTTCAGGGGAACACTGAAGCTTTCTTT

d_gene: -
j_gene: TRBJ2-3
abundance: once
v_gene: TRBV6-5
CDR3aa: CASSPHVGGPDTQYF
CDR3nt: TGTGCCAGCAGCCCCCACGTAGGAGGCCCAGATACGCAGTATTTT

d_gene: -
j_gene: TRBJ2-3
abundance: -
v_gene: TRBV6-5
CDR3aa: CASRQGLQDTQYF
CDR3nt: TGTGCCAGCAGGCAGGGGTTGCAAGATACGCAGTATTTT

d_gene: -
j_gene: TRBJ2-3
abundance: -
v_gene: TRBV7-2
CDR3aa: CASSIGVDGSGDTQYF
CDR3nt: TGTGCCAGCAGCATAGGGGTGGACGGCAGTGGAGATACGCAGTATTTT

d_gene: TRBD2
j_gene: TRBJ2-2
abundance: -
v_gene: TRBV29-1
CDR3aa: CSVEGGENTGELFF
CDR3nt: TGCAGCGTTGAGGGAGGGGAGAACACCGGGGAGCTGTTTTTT

d_gene: TRBD2
j_gene: TRBJ2-7
abundance: -
v_gene: TRBV11-3
CDR3aa: CASSLNVGIAGSYEQYF
CDR3nt: TGTGCCAGCAGCTTAAACGTAGGGATAGCGGGCTCCTACGAGCAGTACTTC

d_gene: TRBD1
j_gene: TRBJ2-3
abundance: -
v_gene: TRBV10-2
CDR3aa: CASKGQGWGTDTQYF
CDR3nt: TGCGCCAGCAAAGGACAGGGTTGGGGCACAGATACGCAGTATTTT

d_gene: -
j_gene: TRBJ1-4
abundance: -
v_gene: TRBV3-1/TRBV3-2
CDR3aa: CASSLRAGVGEKLFF
CDR3nt: TGTGCCAGCAGCCTCCGGGCAGGGGTTGGGGAAAAACTGTTTTTT

d_gene: TRBD2
j_gene: TRBJ2-5
abundance: -
v_gene: TRBV4-2
CDR3aa: CASSEDPGLAGRETQYF
CDR3nt: TGTGCCAGCAGCGAGGACCCGGGACTAGCCGGGCGAGAGACCCAGTACTTC

d_gene: -
j_gene: TRBJ2-3
abundance: -
v_gene: TRBV7-6
CDR3aa: CASSLSSQDTQYF
CDR3nt: TGTGCCAGCAGCTTAAGCAGCCAGGATACGCAGTATTTT

d_gene: -
j_gene: TRBJ2-1
abundance: -
v_gene: TRBV7-2
CDR3aa: CASSYLSGNEQFF
CDR3nt: TGTGCCAGCAGCTACCTTAGTGGCAATGAGCAGTTCTTC

d_gene: -
j_gene: TRBJ2-1
abundance: once
v_gene: TRBV28
CDR3aa: CASSQTLTNEQFF
CDR3nt: TGTGCCAGCAGCCAAACCCTAACCAATGAGCAGTTCTTC

d_gene: -
j_gene: TRBJ2-3
abundance: -
v_gene: TRBV2
CDR3aa: CASGATGPGPDTQYF
CDR3nt: TGTGCCAGCGGTGCTACGGGACCCGGCCCAGATACGCAGTATTTT

d_gene: TRBD2
j_gene: TRBJ2-1
abundance: -
v_gene: TRBV18
CDR3aa: CASSRAGASYNEQFF
CDR3nt: TGTGCCAGCTCACGCGCGGGAGCGTCCTACAATGAGCAGTTCTTC

d_gene: TRBD1
j_gene: TRBJ2-1
abundance: -
v_gene: TRBV10-3
CDR3aa: CAISEGTGVMMGSYNEQFF
CDR3nt: TGTGCCATCAGTGAGGGGACAGGCGTCATGATGGGCTCCTACAATGAGCAGTTCTTC

d_gene: -
j_gene: TRBJ2-1
abundance: -
v_gene: TRBV19
CDR3aa: CASSIVQRNEQFF
CDR3nt: TGTGCCAGTAGTATAGTTCAACGCAATGAGCAGTTCTTC

d_gene: TRBD1
j_gene: TRBJ1-1
abundance: -
v_gene: TRBV2
CDR3aa: CATMGQRDTEAFF
CDR3nt: TGTGCCACTATGGGACAGCGGGACACTGAAGCTTTCTTT

d_gene: -
j_gene: TRBJ1-1
abundance: -
v_gene: TRBV19
CDR3aa: CASSIWGNTEAFF
CDR3nt: TGTGCCAGTAGTATATGGGGGAACACTGAAGCTTTCTTT

d_gene: TRBD2
j_gene: TRBJ2-2
abundance: -
v_gene: TRBV2
CDR3aa: CASRWTSGRSDRELFF
CDR3nt: TGTGCCAGCAGGTGGACTAGCGGGAGATCGGACCGGGAGCTGTTTTTT

d_gene: -
j_gene: TRBJ2-2
abundance: -
v_gene: TRBV5-1
CDR3aa: CAGGADSGTGELFF
CDR3nt: TGCGCCGGCGGGGCCGATTCAGGCACCGGGGAGCTGTTTTTT

d_gene: TRBD2
j_gene: TRBJ2-3
abundance: -
v_gene: TRBV24-1
CDR3aa: CATSDRGAGGPSTQYF
CDR3nt: TGTGCCACCAGTGACCGGGGGGCGGGAGGGCCCAGTACGCAGTATTTT

d_gene: -
j_gene: TRBJ1-1
abundance: -
v_gene: TRBV27
CDR3aa: CASSPYPVRSEAFF
CDR3nt: TGTGCCAGCAGTCCGTATCCGGTAAGATCTGAAGCTTTCTTT

d_gene: TRBD1
j_gene: TRBJ1-5
abundance: once
v_gene: TRBV20-1
CDR3aa: CSASGQEGHQPQHF
CDR3nt: TGCAGTGCTAGTGGACAGGAAGGACATCAGCCCCAGCATTTT

d_gene: TRBD2
j_gene: TRBJ2-1
abundance: -
v_gene: TRBV2
CDR3aa: CASSGLAPVLFF
CDR3nt: TGTGCCAGCAGTGGACTAGCCCCAGTCCTGTTCTTC

d_gene: TRBD1
j_gene: TRBJ2-7
abundance: -
v_gene: TRBV6-6
CDR3aa: CASSPLPGQGLYEQYF
CDR3nt: TGTGCCAGCAGCCCTCTGCCGGGACAGGGTCTCTACGAGCAGTACTTC